The present TCR beta chain was sequenced within a study of blood T cell repertoires in COVID-19 (dated by TCRdb to the early 2020s). Regarding the complete study: Samples covering the acute and convalescent phases of COVID-19 were provided by collaborators in the United States, Italy and Spain. The samples were drawn from the first 160 participants of the ongoing ImmuneRACE study and from 1,254 subjects provided by 6 global collaborators. The repertoires were released in a freely available public database meant as a resource for research on the immune response to SARS-CoV-2. The prospective study material was composed of cDNA or gDNA derived from T cells, B-cell-depleted T cells, or PBMCs. HLA class I and class II types, where available, came from metadata supplied by the sample provider rather than from assay-based typing. A de-identified subject ID, COVID-19 status, age in years and sex were almost always included in the sample metadata. Deeply sampled blood TCRbeta repertoires from subjects exposed to, actively infected with, or recovered from COVID-19 were included in the dataset.

Points the paper makes about the study in general: The amount of clinical and demographic metadata varied by source and participant and was provided uncurated.

TCRbeta CDR3 regions were amplified from genomic DNA by means of the immunoSEQ Assay, a bias-controlled multiplex PCR. The source study handled its data this way. Within the assay, amplification of reference gene primers was used to estimate how many nucleated cells each sample contained. To quantify the absolute abundance of each unique TCRbeta CDR3 rearrangement, sequence reads were collapsed and filtered. For each sample, productive Simpson clonality was calculated as the square root of Simpson's diversity index over productive rearrangements. Entries here come from immuneACCESS through TCRdb and include only in-frame sequences with V and J called. Some clones fail to appear in such tables; in the studies checked, an unresolved V gene covers under half of the shortfall, and the cause of the remainder is unknown. V and J calls and clone size are copied from that table; D and trimming were computed from the DNA. Counted in this sample were about 81,000 clones; around 96% of them appeared once. The top ten clones comprise almost 4.5% of the sample.

Including the terminal cysteine and phenylalanine, the CDR3 comprises 17 residues. Here the CDR3 DNA is all that survives: 51 bases in frame from base 1. CDR1 and CDR2 (SGHAT, FQNNGV) derive from the germline V gene. V is clipped by 5 bases and J by 5 bases, and the sequence between their germline boundaries is 22 bases long. The collaborating institutions used their own protocols to collect whole blood in K2EDTA tubes. For TCRbeta analysis, collaborator samples were shipped as frozen whole blood, as isolated PBMCs, or as DNA extracted from either sample type. On this clone itself: What antigen it recognizes has not been identified. The sample holds no much larger clone one base away, and base qualities are not on file.

This TCR came from a human donor with active COVID-19. The donor label of this sample is uncertain. Sequenced sample: peripheral blood. The rearranged segments are TRBV11-2 and TRBJ2-1; possibly the D gene is TRBD2, per 6 matching bases. The sequence in DNA is TGTGCCAGCAGCGTAACCGTTACCGGGACTTTTAACAATGAGCAGTTCTTC. Translated, this gives CASSVTVTGTFNNEQFF.